These 27 T cell receptor beta chains were sequenced from one sample in a study of cytomegalovirus exposure and HLA in healthy donors. Use of 60 Vbeta and 13 Jbeta primers characterized the PCR. Some clones are missing from TCRdb's copy, which holds only in-frame ones; the method was immunoSEQ multiplex PCR. This sample carries 150,000 to 200,000 clones, over 70% of them seen once, and the ten largest clones take about 7.9%. The sample consisted of PBMCs. Receptor source: a male donor in good health and CMV-seropositive.

V and J are TRBV5-6 and TRBJ2-5, with TRBD1 as a possible D gene (6 bases). The J call may be wrong; the DNA end is better matched by TRBJ2-7. Germline values: CDR1 SGHDT, CDR2 YYEEEE. This CDR3 has 13 residues. CDR3 sequence: CASSLNRVSEQYF. CDR3 nucleotide sequence: TGTGCCAGCAGCTTGAACAGGGTCTCCGAGCAGTACTTC.

This clone was recorded only once. In DNA form, the CDR3 reads TGTGCCCAGCCCGGGTCACCCCGGGGGCAGCCCCAGCATTTT. Protein: CAQPGSPRGQPQHF. V usage is TRBV30 and J usage is TRBJ1-5; D possibly corresponds to TRBD1 (5 bases). Trimming stripped 8 bases from V and 7 bases from J, with 21 bases between. CDR1 is GTSNPN, CDR2 SVGIG, per germline (reference sequence). The length of the CDR3 is 14 residues.

The chain uses TRBV29-1 and TRBJ2-3; TRBD1 agrees at 9 bases. V lost 7 bases and J lost 8; bases outside the gene matches: 4. The CDR3 has 11 residues. The V gene's germline CDR1 is SQVTM and CDR2 ANQGSEA. CDR3 coding DNA: TGCAGCGCCGGGACAGGGTGTACGCAGTATTTT. Translating it yields CSAGTGCTQYF.

This clone was found a few times. The chain recombines TRBV18 with TRBJ2-7; a possible D gene is TRBD1 (6 bases). CDR1 and CDR2 from the germline V gene are KGHSH and LQKENI. V shed 8 bases and J shed 4 bases, with 9 bases lying between them. CDR3 length: 11 residues. DNA for the CDR3: TGTGCCAGCCGACAGGAGTACGAGCAGTACTTC. Its translation is CASRQEYEQYF.

The rearrangement joins TRBV5-5 to TRBJ1-4; a possible D gene is TRBD1 (5 bases). There are 14 residues in the CDR3. The germline gives CDR1 SGHKS, CDR2 YYEKEE (reference sequence). The ends were cut back, 2 bases at V and 10 bases at J, with 15 bases in the middle. The CDR3 is CASSFNLGGGKLFF. CDR3 bases: TGTGCCAGCAGCTTTAATTTGGGGGGAGGAAAACTGTTTTTT.

Concerning this clone: Other DNA sequences from this sample encode an identical CDR3 as well. J is TRBJ2-2 and V is TRBV5-1; 8 positions agree with TRBD2. J gave up 0 bases and V 4 bases, and 2 bases lay outside the gene matches. The V gene's germline CDR1 is SGHRS and CDR2 YFSETQ. This CDR3 spans 15 amino acids. CDR3 sequence reads: CASSPGGANTGELFF. DNA for the CDR3: TGCGCCAGCAGCCCCGGGGGGGCGAACACCGGGGAGCTGTTTTTT.

The V gene is TRBV9, the J gene TRBJ1-1, with 8 bases aligning to TRBD1. Losses at the gene ends were 8 bases for V and 5 bases for J; bases not matched to a gene: 20. The CDR3 length is 17 residues. Germline assignment: CDR1 SGDLS and CDR2 YYNGEE. The CDR3 region is CASSNIRRTGIWTEAFF. The CDR3 DNA reads TGTGCCAGTTCCAATATCCGGCGGACAGGGATATGGACTGAAGCTTTCTTT.

The CDR3 spells CASSPLGQGERGYEQYF. CDR3 DNA sequence: TGTGCCAGCAGTCCCTTAGGACAGGGAGAAAGGGGCTACGAGCAGTACTTC. The chain combines TRBV27 with TRBJ2-7, with 8 bases identical to TRBD1. CDR1 is MNHEY and CDR2 is SMNVEV in the germline V gene (reference sequence). The CDR3 totals 17 residues. Trimming removed 5 bases from V and 3 bases from J; junction bases left unmatched: 15.

This clone was found a few times. The rearrangement joins TRBV2 to TRBJ1-4; D gene unclear. The V end lost 2 bases, the J end lost 8 bases, and 12 bases lay between the germline ends. CDR3 length equals 14 residues. CDR1 and CDR2 (germline): SNHLY, FYNNEI. The CDR3 here is CASSELGPLEKLFF. The DNA of the CDR3 is TGTGCCAGCAGTGAATTGGGCCCATTGGAAAAACTGTTTTTT. The full variable domain, in which reference TRBV2 and TRBJ1-4 provide the parts outside the CDR3, is EPEVTQTPSHQVTQMGQEVILRCVPISNHLYFYWYRQILGQKVEFLVSFYNNEISEKSEIFDDQFSVERPDGSNFTLKIRSTKLEDSAMYFCASSELGPLEKLFFGSGTQLSVL.

V and J are TRBV6-1 and TRBJ1-5, with a weak D call TRBD1 (6 bases). The CDR3 spans 16 residues. From germline, CDR1 is MNHNS and CDR2 SASEGT. Trimming removed 3 bases at V and 5 bases at J, with 17 bases between. CDR3 residues: CASSETQGRRYQPQHF. The CDR3 DNA follows: TGTGCCAGCAGTGAGACCCAGGGGCGCCGGTATCAGCCCCAGCATTTT.

The chain couples TRBV5-6 to TRBJ2-7; TRBD2 matches at 7 bases. After removal of 2 bases from V and 2 bases from J, the junction contained 4 bases not matched to a gene. CDR3 length: 14 residues. Germline assignment: CDR1 SGHDT and CDR2 YYEEEE. The CDR3 DNA reads as TGTGCCAGCAGCTTAGGTGCGGGGGCCTACGAGCAGTACTTC. Residues: CASSLGAGAYEQYF.

The chain carries TRBV9 and TRBJ1-3, with D maybe TRBD1 (6 bases). The CDR3 is 14 residues long. The V end was cut by 3 bases, the J end by 2 bases, with 9 bases between. Germline V gene data show CDR1 as SGDLS and CDR2 as YYNGEE. In DNA, the CDR3 is TGTGCCAGCAGCGCCGCAGGGGCTGGAAACACCATATATTTT. Protein product: CASSAAGAGNTIYF. Together with reference TRBV9 and TRBJ1-3, the CDR3 gives the full variable domain: DSGVTQTPKHLITATGQRVTLRCSPRSGDLSVYWYQQSLDQGLQFLIQYYNGEERAKGNILERFSAQQFPDLHSELNLSSLELGDSALYFCASSAAGAGNTIYFGEGSWLTVV.

The chain is built from TRBV2 and TRBJ2-3; maybe TRBD1 (5 bases). This CDR3 is built from 14 residues. V lost 4 bases and J lost 6, with 14 bases in between. CDR1 is SNHLY and CDR2 is FYNNEI in the germline V gene. The CDR3 coding sequence is TGTGCCAGCAGTGTAGGGGTGCGGTCCGATACGCAGTATTTT. Translating gives CASSVGVRSDTQYF.

The J gene is TRBJ2-7, the V gene TRBV15; the D gene is possibly TRBD2 (5 bases). V lost 5 bases, J lost 12 bases, and 17 bases lay in between. The CDR3 runs to 12 residues. CDR1 LNHNV and CDR2 YYDKDF come from the germline V gene (reference sequence). The chain's CDR3 is CATSEWESALYF. DNA of the CDR3: TGTGCCACCAGCGAGTGGGAGTCAGCACTGTACTTC. Complete variable domain (other parts from reference TRBV15 and TRBJ2-7): DAMVIQNPRYQVTQFGKPVTLSCSQTLNHNVMYWYQQKSSQAPKLLFHYYDKDFNNEADTPDNFQSRRPNTSFCFLDIRSPGLGDTAMYLCATSEWESALYFGPGTRLTVT.

This chain uses TRBV28 with TRBJ1-2; D is perhaps TRBD1 (5 bases). The CDR3 runs to 14 residues. Germline V gene lookup returns CDR1 MDHEN and CDR2 SYDVKM. Trimming pared 6 bases from V and 6 bases from J, leaving 17 bases between. The CDR3, as DNA: TGTGCCAGCAGGGCCTCAGGGTCACGCCATGGCTACACCTTC. This sequence encodes CASRASGSRHGYTF.

The V call is TRBV10-3, the J call TRBJ2-4; D possibly corresponds to TRBD2 (6 bases). V lost 4 bases to trimming and J lost 3 bases, with 10 bases between them. Germline V gene sequence: CDR1 ENHRY, CDR2 SYGVKD. The CDR3 runs to 14 residues. The CDR3 region has the DNA TGTGCCATCAGTGGGGGAGCGGGCAAAAACATTCAGTACTTC. It encodes CAISGGAGKNIQYF.

The chain is built from TRBV5-1 and TRBJ2-3; 9 bases align to TRBD1. Germline V CDR1 and CDR2: SGHRS, YFSETQ. This CDR3 has 15 amino acids. After removal of 7 bases from V and 3 bases from J, the junction contained 9 bases not matched to a gene. CDR3 loop: CASFTGGKETDTQYF. The CDR3 nucleotides are TGCGCCAGCTTCACAGGGGGCAAAGAAACAGATACGCAGTATTTT. Supplemented by reference TRBV5-1 and TRBJ2-3, the full variable domain reads KAGVTQTPRYLIKTRGQQVTLSCSPISGHRSVSWYQQTPGQGLQFLFEYFSETQRNKGNFPGRFSGRQFSNSRSEMNVSTLELGDSALYLCASFTGGKETDTQYFGPGTRLTVL.

CDR3 protein: CASSNTRQAGYTF. The CDR3 DNA follows: TGTGCCAGCAGCAACACTCGACAGGCAGGCTACACCTTC. J is TRBJ1-2 and V is TRBV4-2; tentatively, D is TRBD1 (6 bases). The CDR3 is made up of 13 amino acids. V lost 5 bases to trimming and J lost 8 bases, with 15 bases between them. Germline-derived CDR1 and CDR2 are LGHNA and YNFKEQ.

This chain connects TRBV19 to TRBJ1-1; TRBD1 might be the D (6 bases). The CDR3 loop spans 14 amino acids. Deletions cut 6 bases from V and 1 base from J, with 12 bases between. Germline V lookup: CDR1 LNHDA, CDR2 SQIVND (reference sequence). DNA for the CDR3: TGTGCCAGTAGGACCCAGGGGACGAACACTGAAGCTTTCTTT. Translation gives CASRTQGTNTEAFF.

The genes are TRBV6-6 and TRBJ1-5; D is uncertain. Germline V gives CDR1 MNHNY, CDR2 SVGAGI (reference sequence). Trimming pared 5 bases from V and 4 bases from J, leaving 12 bases between. CDR3 length: 14 residues. The DNA for the CDR3 is TGTGCCAGCAGTCGGGAAGAGAGGAATCAGCCCCAGCATTTT. Protein: CASSREERNQPQHF.

V and J are TRBV4-2 and TRBJ1-5; 7 bases map to TRBD1. V was clipped by 0 bases and J by 3 bases; unmatched bases: 8. CDR1 and CDR2 from the germline V gene are LGHNA and YNFKEQ. CDR3 length: 17 residues. The DNA of the CDR3 is TGTGCCAGCAGCCAAGATCCCGGACAGGTCGCCAATCAGCCCCAGCATTTT. It specifies CASSQDPGQVANQPQHF.

The chain joins TRBV30 to TRBJ2-5, with 9 bases fitting TRBD2. The trim removed 0 bases at V and 8 bases at J, leaving 7 bases unmatched. Germline CDR1 is GTSNPN and CDR2 is SVGIG (reference sequence). The CDR3 runs 14 residues. The CDR3 bases are TGTGCCTGGAGTGTAGGCGGGGGGGCCGACACCCAGTACTTC. It specifies CAWSVGGGADTQYF.

This clone was found once. The rearrangement uses TRBV4-1 and TRBJ2-1; 9 nucleotides agree with TRBD2. The germline CDR1 and CDR2 sequences are MGHRA and YSYEKL. Trimming took 1 base from V and 7 from J; bases not matched to a gene: 8. CDR3 size: 16 residues. The DNA for the CDR3 is TGCGCCAGCAGCCAAGGGCCGGGCGGGGGGGCTAATGAGCAGTTCTTC. Translation gives CASSQGPGGGANEQFF.

This chain links TRBV6-5 with TRBJ1-3, with D possibly matching TRBD1 (5 bases). V was trimmed by 2 bases and J by 3 bases, leaving 11 bases between them. There are 15 residues in the CDR3. The V gene's germline CDR1 is MNHEY and CDR2 SVGAGI. CDR3 sequence (DNA): TGTGCCAGCAGTTACCAGCTCGGGGGTGGAAACACCATATATTTT. Its protein is CASSYQLGGGNTIYF.

A word on this clone: The same CDR3 can be traced to other DNA sequences in this sample. The chain carries TRBV14 and TRBJ1-2; D unresolved. Germline-derived CDR1 and CDR2 are SGHDN and FVKESK. Trimming took off 3 bases at V and 2 bases at J, with 7 bases between the two ends. The CDR3 has 13 residues. The CDR3 spells CASSQTRNYGYTF. The CDR3 bases are TGTGCCAGCAGCCAGACGCGGAACTATGGCTACACCTTC.

This clone has a single count. The rearrangement uses TRBV4-1 and TRBJ2-7; 9 bases align to TRBD2. V was clipped by 2 bases and J by 3 bases; unmatched bases: 8. The CDR3 is made up of 16 amino acids. Germline lookup yields CDR1 MGHRA and CDR2 YSYEKL. The CDR3 loop is CASSQPGTSTHYEQYF. DNA for the CDR3: TGCGCCAGCAGCCAACCCGGGACTAGCACTCACTACGAGCAGTACTTC.

The chain recombines TRBV27 with TRBJ2-2, with D tentatively TRBD2 (5 bases). This CDR3 comprises 13 residues. The V end lost 10 bases, the J end lost 4 bases, and 13 bases lay between the germline ends. CDR1 is MNHEY and CDR2 is SMNVEV in the germline V gene (reference sequence). The chain's CDR3 is CATRARGTGELFF. The DNA for the CDR3 is TGTGCCACCCGGGCCCGGGGCACCGGGGAGCTGTTTTTT.